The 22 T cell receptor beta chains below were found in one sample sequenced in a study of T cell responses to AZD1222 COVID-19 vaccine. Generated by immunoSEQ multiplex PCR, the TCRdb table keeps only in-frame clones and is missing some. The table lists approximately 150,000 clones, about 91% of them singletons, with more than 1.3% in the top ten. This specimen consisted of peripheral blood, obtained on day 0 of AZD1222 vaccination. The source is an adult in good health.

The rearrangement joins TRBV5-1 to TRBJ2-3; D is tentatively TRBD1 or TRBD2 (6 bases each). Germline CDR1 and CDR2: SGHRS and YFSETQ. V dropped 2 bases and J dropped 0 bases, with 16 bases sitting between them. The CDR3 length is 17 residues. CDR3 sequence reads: CASSFYTGGGSTDTQYF. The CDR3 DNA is TGCGCCAGCAGCTTCTATACAGGAGGGGGGAGCACAGATACGCAGTATTTT.

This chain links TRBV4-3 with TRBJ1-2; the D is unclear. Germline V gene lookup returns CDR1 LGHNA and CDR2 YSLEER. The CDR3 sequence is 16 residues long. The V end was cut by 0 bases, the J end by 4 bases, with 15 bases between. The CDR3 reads CASSQDVDLEVYGYTF. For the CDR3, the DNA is TGCGCCAGCAGCCAAGATGTGGACTTAGAGGTCTATGGCTACACCTTC.

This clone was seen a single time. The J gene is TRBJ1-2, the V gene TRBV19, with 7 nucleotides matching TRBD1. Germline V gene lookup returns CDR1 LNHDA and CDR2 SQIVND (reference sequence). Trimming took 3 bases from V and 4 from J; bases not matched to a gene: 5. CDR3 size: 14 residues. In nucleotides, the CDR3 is TGTGCCAGTAGTATGGGACAGCGGGTCTATGGCTACACCTTC. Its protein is CASSMGQRVYGYTF.

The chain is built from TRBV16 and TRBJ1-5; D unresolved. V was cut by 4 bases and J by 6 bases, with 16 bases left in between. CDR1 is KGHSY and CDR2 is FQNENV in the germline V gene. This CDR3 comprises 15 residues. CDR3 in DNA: TGTGCCAGCAGCCCCGGGGTTCCGCCTAGTCAGCCCCAGCATTTT. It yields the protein CASSPGVPPSQPQHF.

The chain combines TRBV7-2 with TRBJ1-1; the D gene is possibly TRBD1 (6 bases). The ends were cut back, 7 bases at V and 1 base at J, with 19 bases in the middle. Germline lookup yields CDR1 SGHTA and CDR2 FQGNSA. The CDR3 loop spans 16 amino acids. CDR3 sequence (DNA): TGTGCCAGCATCTCAGGGGTCTCCAGAACGAACACTGAAGCTTTCTTT. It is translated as CASISGVSRTNTEAFF.

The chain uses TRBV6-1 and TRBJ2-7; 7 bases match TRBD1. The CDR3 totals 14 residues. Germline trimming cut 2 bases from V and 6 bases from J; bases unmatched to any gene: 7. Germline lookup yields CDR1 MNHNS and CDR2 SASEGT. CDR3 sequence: CASSEQDRQSEQYF. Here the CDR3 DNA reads TGTGCCAGCAGTGAACAGGACAGGCAATCCGAGCAGTACTTC.

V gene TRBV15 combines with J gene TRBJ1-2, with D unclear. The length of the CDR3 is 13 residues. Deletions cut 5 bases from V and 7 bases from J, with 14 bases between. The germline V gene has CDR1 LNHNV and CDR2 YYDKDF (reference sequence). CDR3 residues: CATSEFLVGGYTF. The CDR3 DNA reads TGTGCCACCAGCGAATTCCTCGTCGGTGGCTACACCTTC.

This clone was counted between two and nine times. In nucleotides, the CDR3 is TGTGCCAGCAGTTTTGTCACTGAAGCTTTCTTT. Its protein product is CASSFVTEAFF. The genes are TRBV28 and TRBJ1-1; D gene ambiguous. The CDR3 length is 11 residues. CDR1 is MDHEN, CDR2 SYDVKM, per germline. Trimming stripped 3 bases from V and 4 bases from J, with 3 bases between.

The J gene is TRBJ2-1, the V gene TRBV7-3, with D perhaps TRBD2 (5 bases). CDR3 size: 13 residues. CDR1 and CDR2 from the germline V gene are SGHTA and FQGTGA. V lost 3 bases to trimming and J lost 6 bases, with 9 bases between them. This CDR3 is CASSFPGGNEQFF. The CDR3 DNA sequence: TGTGCCAGCAGCTTCCCAGGAGGCAATGAGCAGTTCTTC.

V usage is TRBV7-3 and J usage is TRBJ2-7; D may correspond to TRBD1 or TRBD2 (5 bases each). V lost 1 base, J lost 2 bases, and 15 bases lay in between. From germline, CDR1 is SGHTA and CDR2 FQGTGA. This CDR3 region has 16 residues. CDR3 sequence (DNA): TGTGCCAGCAGCTTAAGTCGGGGCGGTCCGACCTACGAGCAGTACTTC. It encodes CASSLSRGGPTYEQYF.

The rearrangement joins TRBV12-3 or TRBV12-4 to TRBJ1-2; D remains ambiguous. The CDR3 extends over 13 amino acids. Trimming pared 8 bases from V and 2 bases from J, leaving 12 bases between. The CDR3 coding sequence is TGTGCCAGCTCGGCACTCTTCAACTATGGCTACACCTTC. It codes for CASSALFNYGYTF.

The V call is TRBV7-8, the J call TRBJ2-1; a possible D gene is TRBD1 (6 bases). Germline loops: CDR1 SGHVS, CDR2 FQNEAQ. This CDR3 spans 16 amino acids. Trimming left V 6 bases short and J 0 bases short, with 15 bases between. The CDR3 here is CASSSLRGSSYNEQFF. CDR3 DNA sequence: TGTGCCAGCAGTTCCCTCAGGGGTAGCTCCTACAATGAGCAGTTCTTC.

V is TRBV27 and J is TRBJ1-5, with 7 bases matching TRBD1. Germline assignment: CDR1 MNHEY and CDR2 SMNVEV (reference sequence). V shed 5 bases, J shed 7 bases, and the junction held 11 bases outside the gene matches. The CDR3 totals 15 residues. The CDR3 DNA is TGTGCCAGCAGTCTCCAGGGGGAGGTAGGACAGCCCCAGCATTTT. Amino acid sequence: CASSLQGEVGQPQHF.

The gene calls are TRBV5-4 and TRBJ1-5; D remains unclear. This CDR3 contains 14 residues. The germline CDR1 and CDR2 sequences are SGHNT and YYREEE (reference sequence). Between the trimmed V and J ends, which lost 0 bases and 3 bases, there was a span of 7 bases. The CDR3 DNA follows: TGTGCCAGCAGCTTGGGACCTTACAATCAGCCCCAGCATTTT. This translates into CASSLGPYNQPQHF.

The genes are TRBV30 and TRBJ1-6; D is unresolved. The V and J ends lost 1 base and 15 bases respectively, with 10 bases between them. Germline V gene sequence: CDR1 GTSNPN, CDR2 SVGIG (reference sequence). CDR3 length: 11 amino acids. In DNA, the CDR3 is TGTGCCTGGAGTGCCGGGGAGCACCTCCACTTT. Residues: CAWSAGEHLHF.

The CDR3 here is CAWSVSRTSGDNEQFF. CDR3 bases: TGTGCCTGGAGTGTGAGCCGGACTAGCGGGGACAATGAGCAGTTCTTC. The chain employs TRBV30 and TRBJ2-1; 12 nucleotides line up with TRBD2. The CDR3 spans 16 residues. CDR1 and CDR2 from the germline V gene are GTSNPN and SVGIG (reference sequence). The V gene end was trimmed by 0 bases and the J gene end by 5 bases; junction bases not matched to a gene: 5.

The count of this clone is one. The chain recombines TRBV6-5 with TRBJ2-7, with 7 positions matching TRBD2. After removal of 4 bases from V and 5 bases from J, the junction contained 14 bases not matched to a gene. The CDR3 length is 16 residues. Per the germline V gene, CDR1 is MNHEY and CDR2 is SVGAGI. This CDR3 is CASSSEKLGGSHEQYF. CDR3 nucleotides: TGTGCCAGCAGTTCCGAAAAACTCGGCGGGAGCCACGAGCAGTACTTC.

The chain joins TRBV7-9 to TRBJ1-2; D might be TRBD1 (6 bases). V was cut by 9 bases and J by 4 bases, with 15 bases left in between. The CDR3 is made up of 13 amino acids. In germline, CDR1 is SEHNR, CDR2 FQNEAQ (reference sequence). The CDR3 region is CASDRGSRYGYTF. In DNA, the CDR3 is TGTGCCAGTGATAGGGGGTCCCGCTATGGCTACACCTTC.

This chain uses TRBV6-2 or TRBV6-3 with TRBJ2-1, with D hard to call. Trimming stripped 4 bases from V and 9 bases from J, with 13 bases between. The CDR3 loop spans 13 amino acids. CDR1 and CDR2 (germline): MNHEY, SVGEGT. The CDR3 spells CASSFDEVTEQFF. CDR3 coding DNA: TGTGCCAGCAGTTTCGATGAGGTGACTGAGCAGTTCTTC.

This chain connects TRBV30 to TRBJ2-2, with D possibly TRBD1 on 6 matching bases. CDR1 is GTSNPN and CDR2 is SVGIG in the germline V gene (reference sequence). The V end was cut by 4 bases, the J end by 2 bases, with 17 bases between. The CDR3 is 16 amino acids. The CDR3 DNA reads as TGTGCCTGGATCAGAGAGGGGACACCTAACACCGGGGAGCTGTTTTTT. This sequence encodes CAWIREGTPNTGELFF.

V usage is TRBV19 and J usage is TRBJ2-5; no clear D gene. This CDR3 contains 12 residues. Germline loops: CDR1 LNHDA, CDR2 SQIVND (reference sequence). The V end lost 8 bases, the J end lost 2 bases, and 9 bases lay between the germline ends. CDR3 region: CASSAVQETQYF. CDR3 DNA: TGTGCCAGTTCGGCAGTACAAGAGACCCAGTACTTC.

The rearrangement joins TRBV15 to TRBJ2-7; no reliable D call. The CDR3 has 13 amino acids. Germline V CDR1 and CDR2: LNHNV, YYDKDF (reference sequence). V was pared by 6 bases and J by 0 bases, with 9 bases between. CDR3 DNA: TGTGCCACCAGAAGCCAATCCTCCTACGAGCAGTACTTC. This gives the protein CATRSQSSYEQYF. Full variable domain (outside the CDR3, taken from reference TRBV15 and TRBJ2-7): DAMVIQNPRYQVTQFGKPVTLSCSQTLNHNVMYWYQQKSSQAPKLLFHYYDKDFNNEADTPDNFQSRRPNTSFCFLDIRSPGLGDTAMYLCATRSQSSYEQYFGPGTRLTVT.